This T cell receptor (beta chain) was identified during a study of OX40 agonist ivuxolimab in advanced cancers. Whole-study results and caveats: Both blood CD4+ and CD8+ T cells showed clonal growth by week 6 at 0.1 to 3.0 mg/kg.

Germline V CDR1 and CDR2: LNHNV, YYDKDF (reference sequence). The CDR3 length is 16 residues. V lost 0 bases and J lost 5; bases outside the gene matches: 7. This clone was counted once. Antigen specificity is unknown. Profiled with immunoSEQ multiplex PCR; TCRdb holds only in-frame clones, not every one. The table shows 27,000 or so clones, with around 85% occurring only once. The specimen comprised CD4+ or CD8+ T cells sorted from blood, sampled in a trial of the OX40 agonist ivuxolimab. The chain combines TRBV15 with TRBJ2-7; TRBD1 matches at 10 bases. The sequence was obtained from an adult with an advanced solid tumor such as melanoma, head and neck, liver or kidney cancer. CDR3 sequence (DNA): TGTGCCACCAGCAGAGATCGGGGGACAGGGGCCCACGAGCAGTACTTC. The encoded protein is CATSRDRGTGAHEQYF.